This T cell receptor beta chain was documented in a study of Ad26.COV2.S vaccination and SARS-CoV-2 variants. Trimming shortened V by 1 base and J by 4 bases, and 17 bases separated the two germline ends. Germline-derived CDR1 and CDR2 are SGHRS and YFSETQ. The CDR3 length is 16 residues. Study findings and constraints: TCR breadth and depth estimates may have understated total T cell responses. Vaccine recipients and placebo recipients showed similar non-spike TCR breadth. Ad26.COV2.S recipients had broader spike-specific TCRs (P = 0.0014). Reports say spike-specific CD8+ and CD4+ T cell responses covered substantial breadth after vaccination.

Method: immunoSEQ multiplex PCR; TCRdb's copy keeps in-frame clones and lacks some. The sample comprises about 180,000 clones, approximately 90% of which are singletons, and over 4.5% rests with the top ten. Remarks on this clone: Its antigen remains unidentified.

The sequence came from a human donor who had recovered from COVID-19. This sample comprised peripheral blood, obtained after recovery from COVID-19. The rearrangement joins TRBV5-1 to TRBJ2-5; no definite D call. The CDR3 DNA reads TGCGCCAGCAGCTTGTCGGCTAAATTAGTCCCAGAGACCCAGTACTTC. Its translation: CASSLSAKLVPETQYF.